A single sample gave rise to the 20 T cell receptor beta chains below, sequenced in a study of shared clonotypes between healthy human individuals (dated by TCRdb to between 2020 and 2021). Libraries were built with the immunoSEQ multiplex PCR assay. What TCRdb holds here is the immuneACCESS table cut down to in-frame rearrangements. Part of the clones is not present; checked against another copy, under half of the missing clones reflect an unresolved V gene, and the others are unexplained. Across this sample there are hundreds of thousands of clones, with about two thirds seen only once. The top ten constitute 1.8% of the sample. Sequenced input: memory CD4+ T cells sorted from blood. The cell subset or site tag for this specimen amounts to: CD45RA-negative fraction. The origin of the receptors is a woman aged 25 to 45 in good health.

This chain joins TRBV5-6 and TRBJ2-3, with D perhaps TRBD1 or TRBD2 (5 bases each). This CDR3 region has 17 residues. The ends were cut back, 4 bases at V and 1 base at J, with 19 bases in the middle. Germline V gene sequence: CDR1 SGHDT, CDR2 YYEEEE. The CDR3 protein is CASSPPTLGTGTDTQYF. CDR3 DNA sequence: TGTGCCAGCAGCCCGCCCACTCTCGGGACCGGCACAGATACGCAGTATTTT.

The rearrangement uses TRBV10-3 and TRBJ2-7; weak D call: TRBD2 (5 bases). V was pared by 4 bases and J by 3 bases, with 7 bases between. The CDR3 totals 12 residues. Germline V lookup: CDR1 ENHRY, CDR2 SYGVKD. The CDR3 reads CAISVEGYEQYF. The CDR3 DNA follows: TGTGCCATCAGTGTTGAGGGCTACGAGCAGTACTTC.

The rearrangement links TRBV27 to TRBJ2-2, with D tentatively TRBD1 (5 bases). Trimming cost V 2 bases and J 3 bases, with 10 bases left between them. The CDR3 has 15 residues. Germline assignment: CDR1 MNHEY and CDR2 SMNVEV (reference sequence). The CDR3, as DNA: TGTGCCAGCAGTTTAAGGGGTCAGGACACCGGGGAGCTGTTTTTT. Encoded protein: CASSLRGQDTGELFF.

Notes on this clone: This CDR3 is also generated by other DNA sequences in the sample. V gene TRBV20-1 combines with J gene TRBJ2-7, with D uncertain. The CDR3 spans 11 residues. Germline V CDR1 and CDR2: DFQATT, SNEGSKA (reference sequence). Trimming pared 6 bases from V and 6 bases from J, leaving 12 bases between. CDR3 bases: TGCAGTGCAAGGCTCGAAACCGAGCAGTACTTC. Encoded protein: CSARLETEQYF.

This clone was seen a single time. An end of the junction does not agree with germline; a read error may underlie this. The V gene is TRBV7-2, the J gene TRBJ1-5; unclear D gene. The CDR3 totals 15 residues. The germline V gene encodes CDR1 SGHTA and CDR2 FQGNSA. CDR3 in amino acids: CASSLAPGRNQPQHF. CDR3 nucleotides: TGTGCCAGCAGCCTAGCGCCGGGCCGCAATCAGCCCCAGCATTTT.

The CDR3 sequence is CASSDYRTGEKLFF. In nucleotides, the CDR3 is TGTGCCAGCAGTGATTATCGGACAGGCGAAAAACTGTTTTTT. This chain links TRBV2 with TRBJ1-4, with 7 bases lining up with TRBD1. Per the germline V gene, CDR1 is SNHLY and CDR2 is FYNNEI. Trimming took 3 bases from V and 8 from J; bases not matched to a gene: 6. This CDR3 comprises 14 residues.

The V call is TRBV5-1, the J call TRBJ2-7; D is uncertain. With 0 bases removed from V and 1 base from J, the gap between germline ends came to 8 bases. The CDR3 is 14 amino acids. The germline V gene encodes CDR1 SGHRS and CDR2 YFSETQ. The CDR3 protein is CASSLGGPSYEQYF. The CDR3 DNA sequence: TGCGCCAGCAGCTTGGGCGGACCATCCTACGAGCAGTACTTC. Variable domain in full (rest from reference TRBV5-1 and TRBJ2-7): KAGVTQTPRYLIKTRGQQVTLSCSPISGHRSVSWYQQTPGQGLQFLFEYFSETQRNKGNFPGRFSGRQFSNSRSEMNVSTLELGDSALYLCASSLGGPSYEQYFGPGTRLTVT.

V usage is TRBV7-9 and J usage is TRBJ1-1, with 9 bases fitting TRBD1. In germline, CDR1 is SEHNR, CDR2 FQNEAQ (reference sequence). J gave up 3 bases and V 6 bases, and 5 bases lay outside the gene matches. This CDR3 spans 14 amino acids. CDR3 nucleotide sequence: TGTGCCAGCAGGACCGGGACAGGGTACACTGAAGCTTTCTTT. Translating gives CASRTGTGYTEAFF.

J is TRBJ2-3 and V is TRBV27; D is undetermined. The germline V gene has CDR1 MNHEY and CDR2 SMNVEV (reference sequence). This CDR3 spans 14 amino acids. The CDR3 region is CAVQGELNTDTQYF. Here the CDR3 DNA reads TGTGCTGTCCAAGGCGAGCTCAACACAGATACGCAGTATTTT.

This clone has a single count. The chain couples TRBV18 to TRBJ2-3; D is uncertain. V gave up 2 bases and J gave up 0 bases, with 15 bases separating them. The CDR3 extends over 17 amino acids. The V gene's germline CDR1 is KGHSH and CDR2 LQKENI. The CDR3 reads CASSPETNSLSTDTQYF. In DNA, the CDR3 is TGTGCCAGCTCACCAGAGACGAACTCCCTTAGCACAGATACGCAGTATTTT.

This sequence joins TRBV7-2 and TRBJ1-4; no reliable D call. The CDR3 length is 14 residues. Germline lookup yields CDR1 SGHTA and CDR2 FQGNSA. Trimming shortened V by 0 bases and J by 6 bases, and 8 bases separated the two germline ends. In DNA form, the CDR3 reads TGTGCCAGCAGCTTAGCACTACTGGATGAAAAACTGTTTTTT. It specifies CASSLALLDEKLFF.

This chain connects TRBV4-1 to TRBJ1-4; 8 bases align to TRBD1. The CDR3 loop spans 19 amino acids. V lost 0 bases, J lost 2 bases, and 11 bases stayed unmatched. CDR1 is MGHRA, CDR2 YSYEKL, per germline. CDR3 loop: CASSQEGQGAGWTNEKLFF. CDR3 DNA: TGCGCCAGCAGCCAAGAAGGCCAGGGGGCGGGATGGACTAATGAAAAACTGTTTTTT.

The J gene is TRBJ2-3, the V gene TRBV25-1, with D maybe TRBD1 (5 bases). The germline CDR1 and CDR2 sequences are MGHDK and SYGVNS. The CDR3 contains 11 residues. Trimming removed 8 bases from V and 8 bases from J, with 11 bases in between. CDR3 nucleotides: TGTGCCAGCTCGGACATAAGTACGCAGTATTTT. Its translation is CASSDISTQYF. Full variable domain (rest looked up from reference TRBV25-1 and TRBJ2-3): EADIYQTPRYLVIGTGKKITLECSQTMGHDKMYWYQQDPGMELHLIHYSYGVNSTEKGDLSSESTVSRIRTEHFPLTLESARPSHTSQYLCASSDISTQYFGPGTRLTVL.

V gene TRBV7-8 combines with J gene TRBJ2-4, with TRBD2 matching over 7 bases. The CDR3 has 14 amino acids. Losses at the gene ends were 5 bases for V and 6 bases for J; bases not matched to a gene: 7. The germline CDR1 and CDR2 sequences are SGHVS and FQNEAQ. CDR3 nucleotide sequence: TGTGCCAGCAGCCCCATGACTAGCACAAACATTCAGTACTTC. It specifies CASSPMTSTNIQYF.

The chain couples TRBV4-1 to TRBJ2-7; D may match TRBD1 or TRBD2 (6 bases each). V shed 1 base and J shed 4 bases, with 14 bases lying between them. Germline V gene sequence: CDR1 MGHRA, CDR2 YSYEKL. CDR3 length: 15 amino acids. The CDR3 protein is CASSQVGGTYYEQYF. The CDR3 nucleotides read TGCGCCAGCAGCCAAGTAGGGGGGACTTATTACGAGCAGTACTTC.

The chain links TRBV27 to TRBJ2-6; D unresolved. V was trimmed by 5 bases and J by 4 bases, leaving 12 bases between them. CDR1 and CDR2 (germline): MNHEY, SMNVEV (reference sequence). CDR3 length: 15 amino acids. For the CDR3, the DNA is TGTGCCAGCAGTCCCCTCGGTGAGGGGGCCAACGTCCTGACTTTC. Protein product: CASSPLGEGANVLTF.

This sequence joins TRBV5-1 and TRBJ1-4; 7 bases map to TRBD1. This CDR3 has 14 amino acids. With V trimmed by 1 base and J by 6 bases, 3 bases remained unmatched. The germline CDR1 and CDR2 sequences are SGHRS and YFSETQ. In nucleotides, the CDR3 is TGCGCCAGCAGCTTGCAGGGGGGTCATGAAAAACTGTTTTTT. The encoded protein is CASSLQGGHEKLFF.

This clone was picked up one time. V is TRBV28 and J is TRBJ2-7; no reliable D call. V lost 5 bases, J lost 3 bases, and 5 bases lay in between. This CDR3 is 11 amino acids long. Germline assignment: CDR1 MDHEN and CDR2 SYDVKM. Written as DNA, the CDR3 is TGTGCCAGCAGTGGGAACTACGAGCAGTACTTC. Its translation is CASSGNYEQYF.

As DNA, the CDR3 is TGTGCCAGCAGGGATACTTACTACGAGCAGTACTTC. Protein: CASRDTYYEQYF. The rearrangement joins TRBV6-5 to TRBJ2-7; the D is unclear. V was cut by 6 bases and J by 3 bases, with 9 bases left in between. The germline V gene encodes CDR1 MNHEY and CDR2 SVGAGI. The CDR3 spans 12 residues.

This clone was seen only once. The chain uses TRBV7-2 and TRBJ1-5; tentatively, D is TRBD1 (6 bases). CDR1 is SGHTA and CDR2 is FQGNSA in the germline V gene. V was shortened by 4 bases and J by 5 bases, with 15 bases between the two germline ends. The CDR3 runs to 15 residues. The CDR3 sequence: CASSYRTAPYQPQHF. The CDR3 DNA follows: TGTGCCAGCAGCTACAGGACAGCCCCGTATCAGCCCCAGCATTTT.